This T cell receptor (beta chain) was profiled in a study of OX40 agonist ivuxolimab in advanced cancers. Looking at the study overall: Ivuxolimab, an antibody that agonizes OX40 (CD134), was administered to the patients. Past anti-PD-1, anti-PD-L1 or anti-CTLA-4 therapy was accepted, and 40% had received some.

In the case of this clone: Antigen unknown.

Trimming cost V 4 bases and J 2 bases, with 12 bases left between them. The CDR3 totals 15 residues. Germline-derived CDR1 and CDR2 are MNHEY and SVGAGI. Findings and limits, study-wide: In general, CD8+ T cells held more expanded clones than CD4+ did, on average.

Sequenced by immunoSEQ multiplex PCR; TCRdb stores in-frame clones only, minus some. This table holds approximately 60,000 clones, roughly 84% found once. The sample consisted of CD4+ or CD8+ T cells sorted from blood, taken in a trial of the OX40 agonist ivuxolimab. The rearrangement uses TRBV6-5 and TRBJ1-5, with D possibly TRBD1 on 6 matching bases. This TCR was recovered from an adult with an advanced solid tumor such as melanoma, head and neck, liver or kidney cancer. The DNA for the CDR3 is TGTGCCAGCAGTTCATCAGGGGTGGGCAATCAGCCCCAGCATTTT. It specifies CASSSSGVGNQPQHF.